This T cell receptor (beta chain) emerged from a study of regulatory T cells in long-lasting Graves disease. General observations from the study: TRBV28, TRBJ1-2 and TRBJ2-5 emerged as the favored segments in persistent disease.

Time point indicated: persistent/refractory GD, antithyroid drugs over 5 years with positive TRAb. Isolated PBMC RNA provided the starting material for the TCR library. The table lists this clonotype with many counts. The antigen is not known. Trimming removed 9 bases from V and 2 bases from J; junction bases left unmatched: 7. The germline gives CDR1 SGHVS, CDR2 FNYEAQ. The CDR3 has 13 residues. The TCR beta library used iRepertoire HTBI primers with Arm-PCR amplification of CDR3. Per the authors' pipeline: In the combined samples, 55 to 75 TRBV and 14 TRBJ segments were identified. TCRdb passed the multiplex PCR reads through MiXCR, listing each CDR3 protein once. What appears here as the V and J calls and clone size reflects TCRdb's work, not the paper's. This table has about 460,000 distinct CDR3 sequences, roughly 22% appearing once.

The input for sequencing was peripheral blood mononuclear cells (PBMCs), taken when the disease was refractory, from a patient treated with antithyroid drugs. The rearrangement joins TRBV7-6 to TRBJ2-7; 7 nucleotides align to TRBD2. This TCR was sampled from a female donor with Graves disease. The DNA of the CDR3 is TGTGCCAGGAAGCGCGGGGGACCCTACGAGCAGTACTTC. This encodes CARKRGGPYEQYF.